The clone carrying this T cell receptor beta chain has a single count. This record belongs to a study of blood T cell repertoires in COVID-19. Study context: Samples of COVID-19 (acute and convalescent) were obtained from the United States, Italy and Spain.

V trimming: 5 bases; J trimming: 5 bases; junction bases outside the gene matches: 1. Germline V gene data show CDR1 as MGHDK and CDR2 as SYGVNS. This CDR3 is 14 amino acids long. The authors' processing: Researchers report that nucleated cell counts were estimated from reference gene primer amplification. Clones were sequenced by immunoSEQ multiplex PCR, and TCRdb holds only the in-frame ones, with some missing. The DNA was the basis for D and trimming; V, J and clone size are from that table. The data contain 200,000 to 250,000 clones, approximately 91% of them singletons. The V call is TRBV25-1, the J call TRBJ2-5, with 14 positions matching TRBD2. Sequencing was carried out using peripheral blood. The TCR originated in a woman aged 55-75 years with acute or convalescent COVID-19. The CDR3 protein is CASSRTSGGETQYF. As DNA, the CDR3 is TGTGCCAGCAGTAGGACTAGCGGGGGGGAGACCCAGTACTTC.